Sequencing of this T cell receptor (beta chain) was carried out in a study of cytomegalovirus exposure and HLA in healthy donors. 13 Jbeta primers and 60 Vbeta primers were used for the PCR. TCRdb keeps only in-frame clones here, not all; method: immunoSEQ multiplex PCR. The repertoire holds 120,000 to 150,000 clones, with about two thirds as singletons. The germline V gene has CDR1 SEHNR and CDR2 FQNEAQ (reference sequence). The trim removed 11 bases at V and 11 bases at J, leaving 16 bases unmatched. The CDR3 covers 13 residues. This clone was detected only a few times. The rearrangement links TRBV7-9 to TRBJ1-1; 8 nucleotides agree with TRBD1. The sample consisted of PBMCs. The receptor's source is a man in his forties in good health and CMV-seronegative. The CDR3 here is CAGLTGEGSYAFF. The CDR3 DNA sequence: TGTGCCGGACTGACAGGGGAAGGGTCGTACGCTTTCTTT.